Reported below is one T cell receptor beta chain. Its antigen is not known. An end of the junction differs from the germline gene, which may be a read error. PCR primers comprised 60 Vbeta and 13 Jbeta primers. Sequenced by immunoSEQ multiplex PCR; TCRdb stores in-frame clones only, minus some. Among under 80,000 clones, 65% to 80% were seen once, and the ten largest hold approximately 5%. The germline V gene has CDR1 MNHEY and CDR2 SVGAGI. This CDR3 is 14 amino acids long. The data belong to a study of cytomegalovirus exposure and HLA in healthy donors. Study conclusions and caveats: Clonal expansion, a later analysis showed, was greater in HLA-associated TCR beta chains than in equally common others.

The sequencing input was PBMCs. The chain has TRBV6-5 and TRBJ2-5; 7 bases map to TRBD2. This receptor was identified in a woman younger than 45 in good health and CMV-seronegative. The CDR3 here is CASSPLTGGFQGDF. CDR3 nucleotide sequence: TGTGCCAGCAGCCCCCTCACGGGAGGCTTCCAAGGTGACTTC.